This T cell receptor beta chain was recorded in a study of graft-versus-host responses after intestinal transplantation (dated by TCRdb to 2020 to 2023). Concerning the study at large: Recipients received multivisceral, liver-intestinal, or isolated intestinal transplants. Donor T cell macrochimerism was defined as a peak of at least 4% donor T cells among recipient peripheral blood mononuclear cells. Samples from a few later patients were sequenced in-house on an Illumina MiSeq with MiXCR processing rather than by the commercial service. Anti-thymocyte globulin induction was given to all recipients, followed by maintenance tacrolimus and steroids for roughly 3 years. The cohort enrolled some 23 intestinal transplant recipients including one retransplant, and a few patients lacking pretransplant specimens were excluded. Alloreactive clones were identified by sequencing pre-transplant mixed lymphocyte reaction products and comparing them with unstimulated pre-transplant donor and recipient T cells. After intestinal transplantation, graft-versus-host and host-versus-graft alloreactive T cell clones were followed in the graft, circulation and bone marrow using bulk TCR-beta CDR3 sequencing. The paper as a whole reports these results and caveats: The conclusions were limited by the relatively low number and heterogeneity of the intestinal transplant patients. In patients with donor T cell macrochimerism, the allografts had high GvH to HvG T cell clonal ratios. Early after transplant, declines in HvG clones were associated with peak levels of circulating GvH clones. GvH clones were detected in recipient bone marrow, and some appeared earlier in ileal mucosa or blood, consistent with an intestinal mucosal origin.

In this sample, this clone turned up a few times. Qualities for individual bases were not recorded, and no much larger clone is one base off. Including cysteine and phenylalanine, the CDR3 has 15 amino acids. Just the 45-base CDR3 DNA is kept, in frame starting at base 1. The germline V gene yields SNHLY for CDR1 and FYNNEI for CDR2. V drops 6 bases and J drops 2 bases, leaving 14 bases in between. The intended sense of this specimen's time point label: cells obtained before transplantation from donor or recipient. In mixed lymphocyte reactions, some 200,000 CFSE-labeled pre-transplant responders were plated with some 200,000 irradiated violet-dye-labeled stimulators and cultured for about six days. After the mixed lymphocyte reaction, proliferating CD3+CD4+CFSE-low and CD3+CD8+CFSE-low responder cells were FACS-sorted on a BD Influx sorter. Libraries were prepared through the immunoSEQ multiplex PCR assay. In most patients, genomic DNA was isolated using the Qiagen DNeasy Blood and Tissue Kit and sent frozen to Adaptive Biotechnologies for TCR sequencing. High-throughput TCR-beta CDR3 sequencing of genomic DNA from most patients was performed by Adaptive Biotechnologies. From the authors' description of their analysis: TCR sequencing data were retrieved from Adaptive's ImmunoSEQ software for 15 to 20 patients, whereas three other patients were processed with MiXCR and VDJtools. CD4 versus CD8 sorting errors were corrected by removing sequences found in both subsets at a frequency ratio below 5:1. CDR3 nucleotide sequences shared between donor and recipient were removed because their origin could not be assigned. To be classed as alloreactive, a clone needed at least 2-fold expansion over unstimulated cells and a minimum CFSE-low frequency of 0.002% (template counts) or 0.001% (read counts). Mappable clones were those detected in sequenced pre-transplant spleen, lymph node, or MLR CFSE-low populations of the donor or recipient. The cumulative frequency of alloreactive clones was calculated as a percentage of all sequences, weighted by copy number. TCRdb took over this immuneACCESS table, retaining in-frame rearrangements with V and J assigned. Such tables are incomplete; in checked studies, under half of the missing clones stem from an unresolved V gene, and the remainder is unexplained. V and J calls and clone size are given by that table; D and trimming were obtained from the DNA. This sample gives about 14,000 clones in total; under 45% of them show up just once. The leading ten clones occupy approximately 2.2% of the sample.

Recombination connected TRBV2 to TRBJ1-5; no D gene is confidently identified. Sequencing was performed on alloreactive CD8+ T cells from a mixed lymphocyte reaction culture, taken before intestinal transplant. Interpreted using the paper, the cell subset or site label stands for: CFSE-low proliferating T cells sorted from roughly 6-day pre-transplant mixed lymphocyte reaction (GvH or HvG direction). The TCR was taken from a human patient who received an intestinal transplant. The nucleotides read TGTGCCAGCAGGGATGGGTCAGTCGGCAATCAGCCCCAGCATTTT. It translates to CASRDGSVGNQPQHF.